The sequence of this T cell receptor (beta chain) was determined in a study of T cell responses to AZD1222 COVID-19 vaccine. The assay was immunoSEQ multiplex PCR, and TCRdb's table has in-frame clones only and misses some. The sample has approximately 160,000 clones, 85% to 95% seen once; the top ten hold approximately 0.88%. This clonotype originated in an adult in good health. Sample: peripheral blood, taken on day 0 of AZD1222 vaccination.

The CDR3, as DNA: TGCGCCAGCAGCTCGTATAACAGGGGCGAGACTGAAGCTTTCTTT. It encodes CASSSYNRGETEAFF. The chain is built from TRBV5-1 and TRBJ1-1; 7 bases fit TRBD1. The CDR3 length is 15 residues. The germline gives CDR1 SGHRS, CDR2 YFSETQ. The V gene end was trimmed by 3 bases and the J gene end by 5 bases; junction bases not matched to a gene: 10.